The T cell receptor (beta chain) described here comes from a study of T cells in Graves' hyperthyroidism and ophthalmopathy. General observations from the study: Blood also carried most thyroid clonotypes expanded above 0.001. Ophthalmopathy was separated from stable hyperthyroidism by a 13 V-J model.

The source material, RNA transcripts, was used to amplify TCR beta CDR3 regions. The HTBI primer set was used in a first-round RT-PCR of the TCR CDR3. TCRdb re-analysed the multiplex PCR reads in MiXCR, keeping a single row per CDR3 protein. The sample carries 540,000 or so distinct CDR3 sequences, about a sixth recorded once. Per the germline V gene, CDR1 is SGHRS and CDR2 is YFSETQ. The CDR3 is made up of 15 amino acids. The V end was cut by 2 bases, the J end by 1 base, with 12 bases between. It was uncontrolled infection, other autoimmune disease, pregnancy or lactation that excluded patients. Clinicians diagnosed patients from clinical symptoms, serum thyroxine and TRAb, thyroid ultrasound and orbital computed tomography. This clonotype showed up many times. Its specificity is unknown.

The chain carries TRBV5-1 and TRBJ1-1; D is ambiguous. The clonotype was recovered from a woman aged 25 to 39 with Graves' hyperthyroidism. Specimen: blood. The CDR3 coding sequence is TGCGCCAGCAGCTTAAAGACCTTCTCGAACACTGAAGCTTTCTTT. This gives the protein CASSLKTFSNTEAFF.